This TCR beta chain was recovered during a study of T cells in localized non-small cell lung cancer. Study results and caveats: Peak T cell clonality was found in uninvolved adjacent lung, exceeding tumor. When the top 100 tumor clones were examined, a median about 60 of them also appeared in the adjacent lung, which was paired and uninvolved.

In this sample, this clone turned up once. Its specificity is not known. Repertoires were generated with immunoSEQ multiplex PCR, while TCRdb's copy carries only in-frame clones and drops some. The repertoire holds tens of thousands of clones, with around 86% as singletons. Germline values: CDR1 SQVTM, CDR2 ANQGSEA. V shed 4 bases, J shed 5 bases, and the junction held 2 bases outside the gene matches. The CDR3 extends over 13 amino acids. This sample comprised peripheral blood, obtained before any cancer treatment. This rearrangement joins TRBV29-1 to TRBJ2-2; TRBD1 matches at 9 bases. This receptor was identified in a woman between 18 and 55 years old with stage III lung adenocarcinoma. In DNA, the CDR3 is TGCAGCGTTGCACAGGGGGCAACCGGGGAGCTGTTTTTT. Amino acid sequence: CSVAQGATGELFF.